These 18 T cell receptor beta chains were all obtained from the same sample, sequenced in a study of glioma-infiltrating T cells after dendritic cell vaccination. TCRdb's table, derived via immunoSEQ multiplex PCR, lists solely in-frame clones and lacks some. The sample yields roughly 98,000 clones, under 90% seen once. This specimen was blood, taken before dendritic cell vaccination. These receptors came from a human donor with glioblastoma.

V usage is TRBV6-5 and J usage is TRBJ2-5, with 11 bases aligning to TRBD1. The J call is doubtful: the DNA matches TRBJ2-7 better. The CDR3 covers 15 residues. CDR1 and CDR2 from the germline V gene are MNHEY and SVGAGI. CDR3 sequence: CASSYRDRGEYEQYF. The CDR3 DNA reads TGTGCCAGCAGTTACCGGGACAGGGGGGAATACGAGCAGTACTTC.

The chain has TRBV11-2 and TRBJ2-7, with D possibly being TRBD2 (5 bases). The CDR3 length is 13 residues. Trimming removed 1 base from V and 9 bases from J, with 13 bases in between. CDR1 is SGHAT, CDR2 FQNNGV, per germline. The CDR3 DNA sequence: TGTGCCAGCAGCTTAGGTGACGGGAATACGCAGTACTTC. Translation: CASSLGDGNTQYF.

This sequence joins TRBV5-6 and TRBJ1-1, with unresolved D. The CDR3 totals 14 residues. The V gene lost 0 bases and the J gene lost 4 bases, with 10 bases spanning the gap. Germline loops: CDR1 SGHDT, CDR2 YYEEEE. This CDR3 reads CASSLDKSRTEAFF. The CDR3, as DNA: TGTGCCAGCAGCTTGGATAAGAGTCGCACTGAAGCTTTCTTT. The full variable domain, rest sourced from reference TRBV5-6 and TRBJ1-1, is DAGVTQSPTHLIKTRGQQVTLRCSPKSGHDTVSWYQQALGQGPQFIFQYYEEEERQRGNFPDRFSGHQFPNYSSELNVNALLLGDSALYLCASSLDKSRTEAFFGQGTRLTVV.

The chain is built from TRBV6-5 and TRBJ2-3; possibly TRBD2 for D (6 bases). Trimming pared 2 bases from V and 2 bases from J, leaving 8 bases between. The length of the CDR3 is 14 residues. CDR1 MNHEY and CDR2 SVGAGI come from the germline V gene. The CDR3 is CASSYRGNTDTQYF. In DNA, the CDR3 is TGTGCCAGCAGTTACCGGGGGAACACAGATACGCAGTATTTT.

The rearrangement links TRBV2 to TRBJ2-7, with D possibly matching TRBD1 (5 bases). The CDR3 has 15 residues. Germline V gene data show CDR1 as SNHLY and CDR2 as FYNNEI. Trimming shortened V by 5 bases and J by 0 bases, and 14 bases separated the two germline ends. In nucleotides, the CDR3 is TGTGCCAGCAGTCGAGAAGGACAAAGCTCCTACGAGCAGTACTTC. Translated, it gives CASSREGQSSYEQYF.

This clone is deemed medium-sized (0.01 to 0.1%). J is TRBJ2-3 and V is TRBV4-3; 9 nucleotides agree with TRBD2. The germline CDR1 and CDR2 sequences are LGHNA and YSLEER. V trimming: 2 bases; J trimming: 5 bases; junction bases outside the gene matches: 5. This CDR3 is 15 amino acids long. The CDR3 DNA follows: TGCGCCAGCAGCCAAACAGCGGGGGGTGGAGATACGCAGTATTTT. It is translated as CASSQTAGGGDTQYF.

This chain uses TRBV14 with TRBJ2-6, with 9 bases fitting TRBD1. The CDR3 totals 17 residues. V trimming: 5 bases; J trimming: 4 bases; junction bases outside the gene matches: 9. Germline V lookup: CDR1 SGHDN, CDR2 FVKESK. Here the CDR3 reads CASSSQNRGQGANVLTF. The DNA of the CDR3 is TGTGCCAGCAGCTCACAAAACAGGGGGCAGGGGGCCAACGTCCTGACTTTC.

CDR3 protein: CASSQHPETGGSYGYTF. The CDR3, as DNA: TGTGCCAGCAGCCAACACCCCGAGACAGGGGGCTCCTATGGCTACACCTTC. The chain is built from TRBV7-2 and TRBJ1-2, with 10 bases fitting TRBD1. From germline, CDR1 is SGHTA and CDR2 FQGNSA. This CDR3 contains 17 residues. Germline trimming cut 5 bases from V and 4 bases from J; bases unmatched to any gene: 13.

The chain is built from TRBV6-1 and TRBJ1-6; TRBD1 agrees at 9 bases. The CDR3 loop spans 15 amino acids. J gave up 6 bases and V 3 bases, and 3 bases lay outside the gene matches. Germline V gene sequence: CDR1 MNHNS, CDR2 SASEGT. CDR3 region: CASSERTGVNSPLHF. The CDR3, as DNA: TGTGCCAGCAGTGAGCGGACAGGGGTTAATTCACCCCTCCACTTT.

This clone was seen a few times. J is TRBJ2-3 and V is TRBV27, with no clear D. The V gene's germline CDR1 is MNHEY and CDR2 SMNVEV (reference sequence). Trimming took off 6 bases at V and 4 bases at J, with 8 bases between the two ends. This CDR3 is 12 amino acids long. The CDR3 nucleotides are TGTGCCAGCAGCCTTGGGCCAGATACGCAGTATTTT. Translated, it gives CASSLGPDTQYF.

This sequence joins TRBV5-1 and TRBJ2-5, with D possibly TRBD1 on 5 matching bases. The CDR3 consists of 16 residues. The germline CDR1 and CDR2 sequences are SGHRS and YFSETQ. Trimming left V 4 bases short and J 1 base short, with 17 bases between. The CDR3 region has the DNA TGCGCCAGCAGCCCCGACGTGGGGCCCTTCCAAGAGACCCAGTACTTC. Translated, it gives CASSPDVGPFQETQYF.

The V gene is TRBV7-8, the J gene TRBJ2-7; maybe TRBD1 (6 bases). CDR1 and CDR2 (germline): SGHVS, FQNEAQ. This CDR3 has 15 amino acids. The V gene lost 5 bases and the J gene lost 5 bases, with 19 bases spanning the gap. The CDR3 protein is CASSTGQTVTNEQYF. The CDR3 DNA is TGTGCCAGCAGCACAGGACAGACGGTGACCAACGAGCAGTACTTC.

Here the CDR3 reads CASTPSGGGYTF. Here the CDR3 DNA reads TGTGCCAGCACCCCCTCAGGGGGCGGCTACACCTTC. The V call is TRBV28, the J call TRBJ1-2; 8 positions agree with TRBD1. This CDR3 comprises 12 residues. Germline assignment: CDR1 MDHEN and CDR2 SYDVKM. After removal of 7 bases from V and 8 bases from J, the junction contained 6 bases not matched to a gene.

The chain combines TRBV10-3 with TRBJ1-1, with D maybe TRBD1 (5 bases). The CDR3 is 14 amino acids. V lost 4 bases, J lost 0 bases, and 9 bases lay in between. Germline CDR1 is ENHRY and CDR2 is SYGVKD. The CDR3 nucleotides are TGTGCCATCAGTGCCGCAGGGATGAACACTGAAGCTTTCTTT. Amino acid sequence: CAISAAGMNTEAFF.

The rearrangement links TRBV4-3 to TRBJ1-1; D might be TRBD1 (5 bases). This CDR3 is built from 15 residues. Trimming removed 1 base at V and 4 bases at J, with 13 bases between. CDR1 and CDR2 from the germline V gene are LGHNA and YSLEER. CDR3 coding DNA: TGCGCCAGCAGCCAAGCCGTCGGGGGAGGCACTGAAGCTTTCTTT. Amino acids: CASSQAVGGGTEAFF.

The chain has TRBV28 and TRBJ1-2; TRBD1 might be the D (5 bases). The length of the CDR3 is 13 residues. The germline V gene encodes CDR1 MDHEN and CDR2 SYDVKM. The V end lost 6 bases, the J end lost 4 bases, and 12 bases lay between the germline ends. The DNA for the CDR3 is TGTGCCAGCAGCTCAGGGAACCGCTATGGCTACACCTTC. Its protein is CASSSGNRYGYTF.

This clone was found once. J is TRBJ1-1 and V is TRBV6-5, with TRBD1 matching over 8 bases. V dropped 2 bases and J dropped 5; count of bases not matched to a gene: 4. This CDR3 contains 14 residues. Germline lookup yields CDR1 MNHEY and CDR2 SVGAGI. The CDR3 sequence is CASSYTGGVTEAFF. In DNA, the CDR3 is TGTGCCAGCAGTTACACAGGGGGAGTAACTGAAGCTTTCTTT.

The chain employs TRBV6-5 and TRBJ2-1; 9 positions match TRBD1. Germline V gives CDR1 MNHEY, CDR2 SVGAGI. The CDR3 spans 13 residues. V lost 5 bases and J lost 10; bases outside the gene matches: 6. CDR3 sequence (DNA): TGTGCCAGCAGTCGGGACAGGGAGGGCGAGCAGTTCTTC. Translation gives CASSRDREGEQFF.